This entry describes one T cell receptor (beta chain). Its antigen is not identified. A much larger clonotype is one base distant, so this may be a read error. The V and J ends lost 3 bases and 4 bases respectively, with 18 bases between them. The CDR3 length is 15 residues. Per germline, CDR1 GTSNPN and CDR2 SVGIG (reference sequence). All of the isolated RNA was reverse transcribed, so expressed TCRB transcripts were sequenced. TCRdb keeps only in-frame clones here, not all; method: immunoSEQ multiplex PCR. This sample yields 95,000 to 150,000 clones, of which around a sixth are seen a single time; around 2.7% belongs to the top ten. This sample is part of a study of beta chain features in type 1 diabetes. General study findings and limits: Among all four CD4+ subsets, Type 1 diabetes patients had TCRB CDR3s that were moderately but significantly shorter.

The specimen sequenced was central memory CD4+ T cells from blood. This clonotype was sampled from a man between 18 and 35 years old with type 1 diabetes. V gene TRBV30 combines with J gene TRBJ1-2; no clear D gene. The DNA of the CDR3 is TGTGCCTGGAGGGCAGCCCCCCTCGGAGCCTATGGCTACACCTTC. It translates to CAWRAAPLGAYGYTF.